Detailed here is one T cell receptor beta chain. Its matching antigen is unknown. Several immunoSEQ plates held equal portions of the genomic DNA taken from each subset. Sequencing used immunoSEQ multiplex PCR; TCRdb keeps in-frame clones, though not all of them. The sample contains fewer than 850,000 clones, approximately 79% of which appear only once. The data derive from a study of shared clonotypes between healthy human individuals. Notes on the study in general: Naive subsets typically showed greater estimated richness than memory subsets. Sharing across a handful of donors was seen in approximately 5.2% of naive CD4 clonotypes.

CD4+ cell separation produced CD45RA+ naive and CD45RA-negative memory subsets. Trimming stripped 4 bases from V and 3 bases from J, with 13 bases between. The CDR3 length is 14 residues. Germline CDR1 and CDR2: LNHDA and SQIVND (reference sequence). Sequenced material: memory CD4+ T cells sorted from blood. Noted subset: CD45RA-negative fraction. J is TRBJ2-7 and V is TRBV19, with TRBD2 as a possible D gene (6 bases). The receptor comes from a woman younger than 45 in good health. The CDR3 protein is CASSNGGAYYEQYF. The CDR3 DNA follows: TGTGCCAGTAGTAACGGCGGGGCCTACTACGAGCAGTACTTC.